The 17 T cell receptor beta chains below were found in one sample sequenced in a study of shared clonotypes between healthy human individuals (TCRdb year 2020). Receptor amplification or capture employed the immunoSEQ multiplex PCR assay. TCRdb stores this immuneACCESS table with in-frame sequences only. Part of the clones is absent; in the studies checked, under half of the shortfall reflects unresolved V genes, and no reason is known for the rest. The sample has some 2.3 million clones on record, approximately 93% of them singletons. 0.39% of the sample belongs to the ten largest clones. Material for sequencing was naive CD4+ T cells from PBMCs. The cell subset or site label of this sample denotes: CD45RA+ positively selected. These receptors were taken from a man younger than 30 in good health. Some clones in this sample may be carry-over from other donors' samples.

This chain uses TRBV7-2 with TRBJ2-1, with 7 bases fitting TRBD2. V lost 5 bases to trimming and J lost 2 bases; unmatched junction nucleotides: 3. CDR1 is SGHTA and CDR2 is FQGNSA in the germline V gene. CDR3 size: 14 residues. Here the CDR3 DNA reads TGTGCCAGCAGCCCGAGCGGGGCCTACAATGAGCAGTTCTTC. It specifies CASSPSGAYNEQFF.

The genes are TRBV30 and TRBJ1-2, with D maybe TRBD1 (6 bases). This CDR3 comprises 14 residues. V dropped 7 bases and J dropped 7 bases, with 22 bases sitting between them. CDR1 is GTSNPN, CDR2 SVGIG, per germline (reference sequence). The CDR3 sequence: CAYYLTGLSSGYTF. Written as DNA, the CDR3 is TGTGCCTATTATTTGACAGGATTAAGCTCTGGCTACACCTTC.

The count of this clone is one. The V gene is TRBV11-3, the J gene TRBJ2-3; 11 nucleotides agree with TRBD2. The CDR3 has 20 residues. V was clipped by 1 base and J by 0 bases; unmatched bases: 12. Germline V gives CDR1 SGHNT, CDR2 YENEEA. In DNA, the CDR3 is TGTGCCAGCAGCTTAGGGACAAGACTAGCGGGAACTGCTAGCACAGATACGCAGTATTTT. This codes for CASSLGTRLAGTASTDTQYF.

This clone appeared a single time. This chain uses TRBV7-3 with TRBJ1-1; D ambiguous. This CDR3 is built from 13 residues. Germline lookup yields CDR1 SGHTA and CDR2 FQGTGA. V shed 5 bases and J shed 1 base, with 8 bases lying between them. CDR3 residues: CASSTQQNTEAFF. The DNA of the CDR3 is TGTGCCAGCAGCACACAGCAGAACACTGAAGCTTTCTTT.

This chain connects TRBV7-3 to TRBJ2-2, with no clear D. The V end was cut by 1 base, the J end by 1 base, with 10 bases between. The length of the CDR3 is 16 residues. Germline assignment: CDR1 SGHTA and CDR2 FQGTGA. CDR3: CASSLRAQQNTGELFF. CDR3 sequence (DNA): TGTGCCAGCAGCTTAAGGGCACAACAGAACACCGGGGAGCTGTTTTTT.

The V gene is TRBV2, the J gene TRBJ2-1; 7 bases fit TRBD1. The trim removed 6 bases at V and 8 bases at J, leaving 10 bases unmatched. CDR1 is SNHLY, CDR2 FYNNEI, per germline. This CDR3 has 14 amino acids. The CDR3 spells CASRDRVRLDEQFF. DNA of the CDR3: TGTGCCAGCAGAGACAGGGTTCGGTTAGATGAGCAGTTCTTC.

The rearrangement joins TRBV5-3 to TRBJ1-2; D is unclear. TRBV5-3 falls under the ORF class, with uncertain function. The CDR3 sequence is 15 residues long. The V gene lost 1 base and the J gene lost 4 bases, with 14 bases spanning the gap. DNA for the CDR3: TGTGCCAGAAGCTTGCGCTCACGTCTTCCCTATGGCTACACCTTC. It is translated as CARSLRSRLPYGYTF.

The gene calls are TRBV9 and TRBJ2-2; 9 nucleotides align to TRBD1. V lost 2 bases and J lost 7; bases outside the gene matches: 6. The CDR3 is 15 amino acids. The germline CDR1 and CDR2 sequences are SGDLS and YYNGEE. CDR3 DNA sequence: TGTGCCAGCAGCGTTTGGGACAGGGCGGTCGGGGAGCTGTTTTTT. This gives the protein CASSVWDRAVGELFF.

CDR3 nucleotides: TGTGCCAGCAGTGACTTAGGACGCAACTCCTACGAGCAGTACTTC. Protein product: CASSDLGRNSYEQYF. The chain couples TRBV6-4 to TRBJ2-7; no reliable D call. Germline V gene sequence: CDR1 MRHNA, CDR2 SNTAGT. Trimming pared 1 base from V and 0 bases from J, leaving 10 bases between. This CDR3 comprises 15 residues.

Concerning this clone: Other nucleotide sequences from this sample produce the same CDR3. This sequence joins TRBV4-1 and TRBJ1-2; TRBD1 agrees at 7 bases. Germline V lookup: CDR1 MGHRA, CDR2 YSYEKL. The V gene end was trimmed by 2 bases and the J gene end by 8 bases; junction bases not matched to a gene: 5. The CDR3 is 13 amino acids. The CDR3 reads CASSQTGVGGYTF. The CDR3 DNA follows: TGCGCCAGCAGCCAAACAGGGGTCGGCGGCTACACCTTC.

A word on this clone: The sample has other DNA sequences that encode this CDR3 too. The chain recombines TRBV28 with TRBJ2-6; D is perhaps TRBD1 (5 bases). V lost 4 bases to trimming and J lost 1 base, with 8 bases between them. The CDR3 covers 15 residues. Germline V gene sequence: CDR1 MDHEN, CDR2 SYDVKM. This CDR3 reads CASSSSGSGANVLTF. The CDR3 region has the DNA TGTGCCAGCAGTTCCTCAGGGTCTGGGGCCAACGTCCTGACTTTC.

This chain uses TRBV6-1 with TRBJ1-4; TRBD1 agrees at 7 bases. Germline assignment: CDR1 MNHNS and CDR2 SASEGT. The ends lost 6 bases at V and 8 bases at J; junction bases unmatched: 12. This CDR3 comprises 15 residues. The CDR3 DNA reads TGTGCCAGCAGAGACCAAGAGTGGGACAGCGAAAAACTGTTTTTT. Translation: CASRDQEWDSEKLFF.

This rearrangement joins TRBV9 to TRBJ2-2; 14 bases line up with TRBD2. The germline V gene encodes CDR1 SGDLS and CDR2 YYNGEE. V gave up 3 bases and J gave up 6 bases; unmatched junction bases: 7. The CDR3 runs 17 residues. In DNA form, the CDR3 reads TGTGCCAGCAGCGCCCGACTAGCGGGAGGGCACCCCGGGGAGCTGTTTTTT. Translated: CASSARLAGGHPGELFF.

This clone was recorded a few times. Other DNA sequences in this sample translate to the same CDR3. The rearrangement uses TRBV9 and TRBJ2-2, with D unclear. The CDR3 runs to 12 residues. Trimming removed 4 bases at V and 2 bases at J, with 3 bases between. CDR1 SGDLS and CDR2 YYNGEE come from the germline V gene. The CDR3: CASSLNTGELFF. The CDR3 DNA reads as TGTGCCAGCAGCCTAAACACCGGGGAGCTGTTTTTT.

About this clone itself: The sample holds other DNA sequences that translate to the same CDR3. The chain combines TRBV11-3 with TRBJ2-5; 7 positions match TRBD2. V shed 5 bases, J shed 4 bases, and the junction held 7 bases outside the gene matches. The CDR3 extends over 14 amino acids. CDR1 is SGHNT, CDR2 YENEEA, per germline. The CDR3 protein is CASSPGLAGETQYF. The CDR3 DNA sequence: TGTGCCAGCAGCCCAGGGTTAGCGGGAGAGACCCAGTACTTC.

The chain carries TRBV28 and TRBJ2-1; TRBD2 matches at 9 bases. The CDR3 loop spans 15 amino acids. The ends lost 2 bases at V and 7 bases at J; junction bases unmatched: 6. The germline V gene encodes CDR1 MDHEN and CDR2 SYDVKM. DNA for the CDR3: TGTGCCAGCAGTTTAGTAGCGGGAGTTGGGAATGAGCAGTTCTTC. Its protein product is CASSLVAGVGNEQFF.

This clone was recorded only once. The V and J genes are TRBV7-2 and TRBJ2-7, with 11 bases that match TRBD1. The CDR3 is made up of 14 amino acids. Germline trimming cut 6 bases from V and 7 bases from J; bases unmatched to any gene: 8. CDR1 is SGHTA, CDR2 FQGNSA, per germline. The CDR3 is CASRSGTGGLEQYF. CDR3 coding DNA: TGTGCCAGCAGGTCCGGGACAGGGGGTTTAGAGCAGTACTTC.